Below, 5 T cell receptor beta chains from the same sample are listed, as sequenced in a study of identifying expanded T cells in peripheral blood. Libraries were prepared by immunoSEQ multiplex PCR; TCRdb keeps only in-frame clonotypes and omits some of them. The table records some 130,000 clones, 86% of them present only once. Input material: blood. These receptors all come from a person aged 18 to 70 in good health.

The gene calls are TRBV6-1 and TRBJ2-5; tentative D call: TRBD2 (5 bases). The CDR3 extends over 13 amino acids. The germline V gene has CDR1 MNHNS and CDR2 SASEGT. With 5 bases removed from V and 2 bases from J, the gap between germline ends came to 9 bases. CDR3 in DNA: TGTGCCAGCAGTTCTACTAGACAAGAGACCCAGTACTTC. This encodes CASSSTRQETQYF.

J is TRBJ2-7 and V is TRBV6-5, with 10 positions matching TRBD1. CDR3 length equals 14 residues. Germline loops: CDR1 MNHEY, CDR2 SVGAGI. V shed 5 bases, J shed 6 bases, and the junction held 7 bases outside the gene matches. CDR3 region: CASSDPGQGFEQYF. In DNA, the CDR3 is TGTGCCAGCAGTGACCCGGGACAGGGGTTCGAGCAGTACTTC.

This clone has a single count. V and J are TRBV28 and TRBJ2-4; D may be TRBD2 (6 bases). The CDR3 is made up of 13 amino acids. V was pared by 3 bases and J by 6 bases, with 9 bases between. Germline V gives CDR1 MDHEN, CDR2 SYDVKM. This chain's CDR3 is CASSLEGSNIQYF. The CDR3 DNA follows: TGTGCCAGCAGTTTGGAGGGTTCAAACATTCAGTACTTC.

The V gene is TRBV7-9, the J gene TRBJ1-4; TRBD1 matches 10 bases. The germline CDR1 and CDR2 sequences are SEHNR and FQNEAQ (reference sequence). The V segment lost 3 bases and the J segment 4 bases; nucleotides outside the gene matches: 2. The CDR3 totals 15 residues. DNA of the CDR3: TGTGCCAGCAGCTTGGGACAGGGGATTAATGAAAAACTGTTTTTT. Its translation: CASSLGQGINEKLFF.

The chain joins TRBV7-2 to TRBJ2-7; 9 bases are a match to TRBD1. The J segment lost 1 base and the V segment lost 5 bases, leaving 3 bases of the junction unmatched. This CDR3 region has 14 residues. CDR1 is SGHTA, CDR2 FQGNSA, per germline. CDR3 region: CASSRGTGSYEQYF. As DNA, the CDR3 is TGTGCCAGCAGCCGCGGGACAGGGTCCTACGAGCAGTACTTC. Together with reference TRBV7-2 and TRBJ2-7, the CDR3 gives the full variable domain: GAGVSQSPSNKVTEKGKDVELRCDPISGHTALYWYRQSLGQGLEFLIYFQGNSAPDKSGLPSDRFSAERTGGSVSTLTIQRTQQEDSAVYLCASSRGTGSYEQYFGPGTRLTVT.